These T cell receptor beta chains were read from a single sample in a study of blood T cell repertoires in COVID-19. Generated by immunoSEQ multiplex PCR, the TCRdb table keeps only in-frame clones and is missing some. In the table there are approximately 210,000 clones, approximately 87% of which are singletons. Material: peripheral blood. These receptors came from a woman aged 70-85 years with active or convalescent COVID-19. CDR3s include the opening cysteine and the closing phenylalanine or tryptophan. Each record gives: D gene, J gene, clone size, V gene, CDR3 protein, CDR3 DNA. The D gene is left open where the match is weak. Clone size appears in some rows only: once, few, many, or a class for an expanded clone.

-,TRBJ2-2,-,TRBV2,CAGGTGFGTGELFF,TGTGCCGGCGGGACGGGGTTTGGGACCGGGGAGCTGTTTTTT
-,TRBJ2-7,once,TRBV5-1,CASSLGQEVSEQYF,TGCGCCAGCAGCTTGGGACAGGAGGTATCCGAGCAGTACTTC
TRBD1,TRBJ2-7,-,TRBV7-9,CASSPSPGTGSFHEQYF,TGTGCCAGCAGCCCCTCCCCGGGGACAGGGTCTTTCCACGAGCAGTACTTC
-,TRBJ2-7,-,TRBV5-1,CASSLGRDVSYEQYF,TGCGCCAGCAGCTTAGGGCGGGACGTATCCTACGAGCAGTACTTC
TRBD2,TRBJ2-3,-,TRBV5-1,CASSTSGAGTDTQYF,TGCGCCAGCAGTACTAGCGGGGCTGGCACAGATACGCAGTATTTT
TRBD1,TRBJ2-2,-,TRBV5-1,CASSLWTGTTGELFF,TGCGCCAGCAGCTTGTGGACAGGGACAACCGGGGAGCTGTTTTTT
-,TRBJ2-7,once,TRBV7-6,CASSSGTRTSYEQYF,TGTGCCAGCAGTTCCGGGACACGGACGTCCTACGAGCAGTACTTC
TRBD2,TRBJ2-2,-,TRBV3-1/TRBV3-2,CASSQVVAGDMTGELFF,TGTGCCAGCAGCCAAGTGGTAGCGGGGGACATGACCGGGGAGCTGTTTTTT
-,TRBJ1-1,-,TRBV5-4,CASSLVSVRISWNTEAFF,TGTGCCAGCAGCTTGGTTTCTGTCAGAATATCTTGGAACACTGAAGCTTTCTTT
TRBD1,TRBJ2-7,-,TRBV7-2,CASSLRDRAYEQYF,TGTGCCAGCAGCCTAAGGGACAGGGCCTACGAGCAGTACTTC
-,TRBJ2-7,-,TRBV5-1,CASSLVAGENYEQYF,TGCGCCAGCAGCTTGGTGGCAGGGGAGAACTACGAGCAGTACTTC
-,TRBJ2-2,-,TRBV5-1,CASSLAGGANTGELFF,TGCGCCAGCAGCTTGGCGGGGGGCGCGAACACCGGGGAGCTGTTTTTT
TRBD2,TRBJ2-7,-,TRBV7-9,CASSLGLAGRNEQYF,TGTGCCAGCAGCTTAGGGCTAGCGGGAAGGAACGAGCAGTACTTC
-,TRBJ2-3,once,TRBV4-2,CASSQDQGSTDTQYF,TGTGCCAGCAGCCAAGATCAGGGAAGCACAGATACGCAGTATTTT
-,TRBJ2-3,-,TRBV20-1,CSASQGGAEEDTQYF,TGCAGTGCTAGTCAGGGGGGCGCCGAGGAAGATACGCAGTATTTT
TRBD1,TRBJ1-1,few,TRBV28,CASRATGVPKAFF,TGTGCCAGCAGGGCCACAGGGGTACCTAAAGCTTTCTTT
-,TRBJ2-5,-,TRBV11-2,CASSPHRETQYF,TGTGCCAGCAGCCCCCACCGGGAGACCCAGTACTTC
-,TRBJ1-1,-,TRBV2,CASRSTTNTEAFF,TGTGCCAGCAGGAGTACCACGAACACTGAAGCTTTCTTT
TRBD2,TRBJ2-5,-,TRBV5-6,CASSRPGLAGGIKETQYF,TGTGCCAGCAGCCGCCCTGGGTTAGCGGGGGGAATCAAAGAGACCCAGTACTTC
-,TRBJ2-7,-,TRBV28,CASRPPQGRYEQYF,TGTGCCAGCAGGCCCCCACAGGGCCGATACGAGCAGTACTTC
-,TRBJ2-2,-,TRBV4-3,CASSQGRLANTGELFF,TGCGCCAGCAGCCAAGGTAGACTCGCGAACACCGGGGAGCTGTTTTTT
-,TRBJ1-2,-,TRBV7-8,CASSLDIRQSYGYTF,TGTGCCAGCAGCTTAGACATTAGACAAAGCTATGGCTACACCTTC
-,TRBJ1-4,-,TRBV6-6,CASSYPDVGKLFF,TGTGCCAGCAGTTACCCCGATGTCGGAAAACTGTTTTTT
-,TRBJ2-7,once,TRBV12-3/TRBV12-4,CASSVYYEQYF,TGTGCCAGCAGTGTCTACTACGAGCAGTACTTC